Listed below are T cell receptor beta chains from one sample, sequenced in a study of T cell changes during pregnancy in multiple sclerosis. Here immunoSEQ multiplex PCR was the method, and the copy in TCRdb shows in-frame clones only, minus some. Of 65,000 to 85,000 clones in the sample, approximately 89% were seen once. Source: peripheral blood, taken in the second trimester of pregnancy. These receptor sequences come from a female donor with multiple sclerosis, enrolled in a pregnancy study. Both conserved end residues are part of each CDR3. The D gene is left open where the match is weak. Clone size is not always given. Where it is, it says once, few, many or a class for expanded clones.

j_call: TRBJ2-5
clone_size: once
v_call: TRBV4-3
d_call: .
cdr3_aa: CASSQDIRTNYQETQYF
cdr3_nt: TGCGCCAGCAGCCAAGATATCCGGACTAACTATCAGGAGACCCAGTACTTC

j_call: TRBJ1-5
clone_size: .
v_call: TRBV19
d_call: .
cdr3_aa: CASSIKSGSVSLSNQPQHF
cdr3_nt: TGTGCCAGTAGTATAAAGTCAGGGTCCGTAAGTCTTAGCAATCAGCCCCAGCATTTT

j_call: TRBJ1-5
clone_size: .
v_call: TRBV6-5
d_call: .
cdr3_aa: CASSYGEQPQHF
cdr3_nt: TGTGCCAGCAGTTACGGAGAGCAGCCCCAGCATTTT

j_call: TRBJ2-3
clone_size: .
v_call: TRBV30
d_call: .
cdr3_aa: CAWSHTDGITDTQYF
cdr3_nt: TGTGCCTGGAGTCACACGGACGGGATCACAGATACGCAGTATTTT

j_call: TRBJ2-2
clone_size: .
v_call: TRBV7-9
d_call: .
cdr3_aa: CASSLIGRPNTGELFF
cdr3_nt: TGTGCCAGCAGCTTAATAGGGAGGCCCAACACCGGGGAGCTGTTTTTT

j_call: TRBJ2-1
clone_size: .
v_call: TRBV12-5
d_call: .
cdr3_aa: CASGLVNYNEQFF
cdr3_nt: TGTGCTAGTGGTTTGGTTAACTACAATGAGCAGTTCTTC

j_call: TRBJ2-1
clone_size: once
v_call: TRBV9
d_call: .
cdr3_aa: CASSYMLYNEQFF
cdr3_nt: TGTGCCAGCAGCTACATGTTATACAATGAGCAGTTCTTC

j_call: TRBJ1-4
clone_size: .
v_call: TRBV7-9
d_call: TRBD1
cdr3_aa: CASSLQQGSEKLFF
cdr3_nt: TGTGCCAGCAGCTTGCAACAGGGGAGTGAAAAACTGTTTTTT

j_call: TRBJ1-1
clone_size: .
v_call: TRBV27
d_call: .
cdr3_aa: CASSFAPRPTEAFF
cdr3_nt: TGTGCCAGCAGTTTCGCACCGCGCCCCACTGAAGCTTTCTTT

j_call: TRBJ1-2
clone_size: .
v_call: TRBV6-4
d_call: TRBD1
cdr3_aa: CASSAQTGSAYGYTF
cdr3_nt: TGTGCCAGCAGTGCGCAGACAGGGTCTGCCTATGGCTACACCTTC

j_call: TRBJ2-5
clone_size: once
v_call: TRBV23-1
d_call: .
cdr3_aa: CASSHPQTVVFRETQYF
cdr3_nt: TGCGCCAGCAGTCACCCCCAGACAGTAGTGTTTCGGGAGACCCAGTACTTC

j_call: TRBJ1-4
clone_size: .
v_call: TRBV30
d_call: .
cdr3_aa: CAWGRGVTNEKLFF
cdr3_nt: TGTGCCTGGGGAAGGGGCGTTACTAATGAAAAACTGTTTTTT

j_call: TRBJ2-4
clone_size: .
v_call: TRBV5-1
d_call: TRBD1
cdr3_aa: CASSSGTGAKNIQYF
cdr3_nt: TGCGCCAGCAGCTCCGGGACAGGGGCCAAAAACATTCAGTACTTC

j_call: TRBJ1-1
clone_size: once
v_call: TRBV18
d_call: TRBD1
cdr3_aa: CASSPRGPEAFF
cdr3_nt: TGTGCCAGCTCACCAAGGGGGCCCGAAGCTTTCTTT

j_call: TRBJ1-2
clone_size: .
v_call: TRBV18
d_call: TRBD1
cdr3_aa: CASYGTASNYGYTF
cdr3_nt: TGTGCCAGCTATGGGACAGCTTCTAACTATGGCTACACCTTC

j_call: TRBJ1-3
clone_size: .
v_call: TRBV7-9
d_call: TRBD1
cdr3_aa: CASSHRDRAGAGNTIYF
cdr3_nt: TGTGCCAGCAGCCACAGGGACAGGGCGGGGGCTGGAAACACCATATATTTT

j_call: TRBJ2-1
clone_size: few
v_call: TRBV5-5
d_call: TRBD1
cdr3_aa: CASSEQGAYEQFF
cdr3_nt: TGTGCCAGCAGCGAACAGGGGGCTTACGAGCAGTTCTTC

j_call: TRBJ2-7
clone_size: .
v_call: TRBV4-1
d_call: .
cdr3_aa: CASSQGHGSNYEQYF
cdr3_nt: TGCGCCAGCAGCCAAGGTCACGGGAGCAACTACGAGCAGTACTTC

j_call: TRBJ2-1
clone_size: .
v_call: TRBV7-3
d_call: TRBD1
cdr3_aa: CASSFGQGRHNEQFF
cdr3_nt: TGTGCCAGCAGCTTCGGACAGGGTAGGCACAATGAGCAGTTCTTC

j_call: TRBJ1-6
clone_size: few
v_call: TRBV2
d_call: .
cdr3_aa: CASVSVDNSPLHF
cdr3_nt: TGTGCCAGCGTGTCGGTCGATAATTCACCCCTCCACTTT

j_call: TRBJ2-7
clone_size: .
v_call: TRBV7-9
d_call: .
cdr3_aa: CASSPFDWGHDYEQYF
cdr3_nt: TGTGCCAGCAGCCCCTTTGACTGGGGACACGACTACGAGCAGTACTTC

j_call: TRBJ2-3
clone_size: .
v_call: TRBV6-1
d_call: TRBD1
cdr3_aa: CASSLTGGYTDTQYF
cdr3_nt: TGTGCCAGCAGTCTTACAGGGGGCTACACAGATACGCAGTATTTT

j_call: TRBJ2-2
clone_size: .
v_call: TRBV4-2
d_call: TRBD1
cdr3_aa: CASSQEVDRGGPNTGELFF
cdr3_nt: TGTGCCAGCAGCCAAGAGGTTGACAGGGGTGGCCCGAACACCGGGGAGCTGTTTTTT

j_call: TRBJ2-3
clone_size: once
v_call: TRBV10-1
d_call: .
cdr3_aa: CASSVGRQADTQYF
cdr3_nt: TGCGCCAGCAGTGTCGGTAGGCAGGCAGATACGCAGTATTTT

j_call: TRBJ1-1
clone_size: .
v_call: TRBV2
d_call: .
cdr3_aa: CASSVGAGSTEAFF
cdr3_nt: TGTGCCAGCAGTGTAGGCGCGGGATCCACTGAAGCTTTCTTT

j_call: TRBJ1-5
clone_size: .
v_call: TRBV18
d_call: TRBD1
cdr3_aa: CASSTEGQGRPQHF
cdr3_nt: TGTGCCAGCTCAACGGAGGGACAGGGAAGGCCCCAGCATTTT

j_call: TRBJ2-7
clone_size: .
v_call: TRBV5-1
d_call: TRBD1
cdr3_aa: CASSSPGTASYEQYF
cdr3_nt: TGCGCCAGCAGCTCACCCGGGACAGCGTCCTACGAGCAGTACTTC

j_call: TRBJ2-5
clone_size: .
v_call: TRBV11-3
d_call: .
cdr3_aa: CASSLDRAGAMYF
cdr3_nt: TGTGCCAGCAGCTTAGATCGGGCAGGGGCTATGTACTTC

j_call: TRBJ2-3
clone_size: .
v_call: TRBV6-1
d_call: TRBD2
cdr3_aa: CASSEALLAGDTQYF
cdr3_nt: TGTGCCAGCAGTGAAGCGTTGCTAGCGGGAGATACGCAGTATTTT

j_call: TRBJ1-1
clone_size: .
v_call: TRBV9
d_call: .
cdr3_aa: CASSWGHQNTEAFF
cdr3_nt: TGTGCCAGCAGCTGGGGACATCAGAACACTGAAGCTTTCTTT

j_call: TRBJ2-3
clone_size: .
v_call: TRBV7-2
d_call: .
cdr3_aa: CASRRPITDTQYF
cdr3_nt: TGTGCCAGCAGGAGGCCCATCACAGATACGCAGTATTTT

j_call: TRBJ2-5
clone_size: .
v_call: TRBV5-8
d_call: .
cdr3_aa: CASSPGVETQYF
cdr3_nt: TGTGCCAGCAGTCCAGGGGTGGAGACCCAGTACTTC

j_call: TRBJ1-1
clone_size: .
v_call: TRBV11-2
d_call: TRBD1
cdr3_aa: CASSLGSRNRGTEAFF
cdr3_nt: TGTGCCAGCAGCTTAGGTTCCCGGAACAGGGGCACTGAAGCTTTCTTT

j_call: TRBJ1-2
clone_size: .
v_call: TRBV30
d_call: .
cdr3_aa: CAWSAVPREGAGYTF
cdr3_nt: TGTGCCTGGAGTGCTGTACCCAGGGAGGGAGCAGGCTACACCTTC

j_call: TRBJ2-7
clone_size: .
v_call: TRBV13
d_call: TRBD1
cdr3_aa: CASSCRDSSSYEQYF
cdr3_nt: TGTGCCAGCAGCTGCCGGGACAGCAGCTCCTACGAGCAGTACTTC

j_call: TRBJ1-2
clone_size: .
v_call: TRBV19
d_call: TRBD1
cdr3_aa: CASSSRTGIMFGYTF
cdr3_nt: TGTGCCAGTAGTTCCCGGACAGGGATTATGTTTGGCTACACCTTC